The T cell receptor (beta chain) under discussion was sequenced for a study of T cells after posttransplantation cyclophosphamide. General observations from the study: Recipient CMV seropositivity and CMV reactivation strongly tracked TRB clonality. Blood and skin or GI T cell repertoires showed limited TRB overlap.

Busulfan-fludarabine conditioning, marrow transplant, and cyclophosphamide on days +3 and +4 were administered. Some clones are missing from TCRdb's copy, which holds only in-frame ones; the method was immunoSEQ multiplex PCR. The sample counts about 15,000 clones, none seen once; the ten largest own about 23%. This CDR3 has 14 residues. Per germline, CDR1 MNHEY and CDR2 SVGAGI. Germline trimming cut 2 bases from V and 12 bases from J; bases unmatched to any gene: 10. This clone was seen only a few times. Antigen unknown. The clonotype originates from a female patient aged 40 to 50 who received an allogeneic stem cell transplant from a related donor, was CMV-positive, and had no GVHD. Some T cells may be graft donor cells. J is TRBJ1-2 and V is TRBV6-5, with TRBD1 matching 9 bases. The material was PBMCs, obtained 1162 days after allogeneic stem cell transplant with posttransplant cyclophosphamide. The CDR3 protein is CASSYRNRGLPHTF. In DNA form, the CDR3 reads TGTGCCAGCAGTTACAGGAACAGGGGGCTCCCCCACACCTTC.